The 17 T cell receptor beta chains listed next were all sequenced from one sample in a study of shared clonotypes between healthy human individuals. Clones were read by immunoSEQ multiplex PCR, and TCRdb kept only the in-frame ones, dropping some. The sample has around 2,000,000 clones, about 95% seen once; the top ten hold more than 0.9%. Cells designated naive CD8 were CD45RO-negative and were positively selected for CCR7, with terminally differentiated effector memory CD45RA+ cells excluded. Input material: naive CD8+ T cells sorted from blood. The receptors derive from a man aged 18 to 30 in good health.

The chain joins TRBV7-9 to TRBJ2-7; 8 bases match TRBD2. This CDR3 is built from 15 residues. Unmatched junction bases numbered 11, after V lost 4 bases and J lost 6 bases. The germline CDR1 and CDR2 sequences are SEHNR and FQNEAQ (reference sequence). This chain's CDR3 is CASSSPAGEVAEQYF. DNA of the CDR3: TGTGCCAGCAGCTCCCCAGCGGGAGAGGTCGCCGAGCAGTACTTC.

The V call is TRBV7-9, the J call TRBJ2-1; D is possibly TRBD2 (6 bases). The CDR3 spans 16 residues. Germline CDR1 and CDR2: SEHNR and FQNEAQ (reference sequence). V shed 5 bases and J shed 0 bases, with 14 bases lying between them. CDR3: CASSPLAGSSYNEQFF. The CDR3 DNA follows: TGTGCCAGCAGCCCCTTGGCGGGAAGCTCCTACAATGAGCAGTTCTTC.

This clone has a single count. The chain recombines TRBV28 with TRBJ1-2, with unresolved D. The CDR3 spans 15 residues. Germline V CDR1 and CDR2: MDHEN, SYDVKM. The ends were cut back, 5 bases at V and 2 bases at J, with 15 bases in the middle. CDR3 in amino acids: CASSPVDGVNYGYTF. In DNA form, the CDR3 reads TGTGCCAGCAGTCCCGTGGACGGAGTCAACTATGGCTACACCTTC.

The chain uses TRBV29-1 and TRBJ2-3; TRBD2 matches at 11 bases. The CDR3 totals 17 residues. Per germline, CDR1 SQVTM and CDR2 ANQGSEA. CDR3 region: CSGRLAGGKFLTDTQYF. For the CDR3, the DNA is TGCAGTGGCCGGCTAGCGGGAGGAAAGTTTCTCACAGATACGCAGTATTTT.

This sequence joins TRBV11-1 and TRBJ2-2, with D unclear. Germline assignment: CDR1 SGHAT and CDR2 FQDESV (reference sequence). The CDR3 extends over 12 amino acids. V gave up 6 bases and J gave up 3 bases, with 5 bases separating them. The CDR3 protein is CASSYYTGELFF. In DNA form, the CDR3 reads TGTGCCAGCAGTTATTACACCGGGGAGCTGTTTTTT.

The chain uses TRBV7-9 and TRBJ2-2, with D unclear. The CDR3 loop spans 14 amino acids. The V gene's germline CDR1 is SEHNR and CDR2 FQNEAQ (reference sequence). Trimming cost V 4 bases and J 6 bases, with 12 bases left between them. CDR3: CASSSSTVPGELFF. The CDR3 DNA is TGTGCCAGCAGCTCCTCAACGGTACCCGGGGAGCTGTTTTTT.

This clone was detected only once. The chain carries TRBV11-2 and TRBJ2-5; TRBD1 matches 11 bases. Germline CDR1 SGHAT, CDR2 FQNNGV. V was clipped by 3 bases and J by 2 bases; unmatched bases: 8. The CDR3 spans 17 residues. CDR3 in DNA: TGTGCCAGCAGCTTCCATTGGACAGGGGGCTGGCAAGAGACCCAGTACTTC. It translates to CASSFHWTGGWQETQYF.

CDR3 nucleotide sequence: TGTGCTAGTGGTTTGGGCTCCTACAATGAGCAGTTCTTC. Amino acid sequence: CASGLGSYNEQFF. The chain is built from TRBV12-5 and TRBJ2-1, with D unresolved. The CDR3 spans 13 residues. Trimming cost V 1 base and J 0 bases, with 1 base left between them. The V gene's germline CDR1 is LGHNT and CDR2 FRNRAP.

The rearrangement links TRBV11-2 to TRBJ2-3, with 7 nucleotides matching TRBD1. The CDR3 has 16 residues. Germline CDR1 SGHAT, CDR2 FQNNGV. Trimming at V came to 5 bases and at J to 12 bases, leaving 20 bases not matched to a gene. The CDR3 DNA reads TGTGCCAGCAGCCACGGACAGGCGATTTTAGAAGGTTTTCAGTATTTT. Translation gives CASSHGQAILEGFQYF.

The rearrangement links TRBV7-2 to TRBJ1-1, with D maybe TRBD1 (5 bases). The CDR3 has 13 amino acids. Germline assignment: CDR1 SGHTA and CDR2 FQGNSA. V dropped 5 bases and J dropped 1 base, with 8 bases sitting between them. The CDR3 spells CASSQGRNTEAFF. CDR3 coding DNA: TGTGCCAGCAGCCAGGGCAGGAACACTGAAGCTTTCTTT.

The gene calls are TRBV13 and TRBJ2-3; D gene ambiguous. Germline CDR1 PRHDT, CDR2 FYEKMQ (reference sequence). The CDR3 extends over 13 amino acids. V lost 2 bases to trimming and J lost 6 bases, with 9 bases between them. The CDR3 DNA reads as TGTGCCAGCAGCTTAATGATGGGGGATACGCAGTATTTT. Translation gives CASSLMMGDTQYF.

The V call is TRBV10-3, the J call TRBJ1-3; TRBD1 is a possible D gene (5 bases). The CDR3 consists of 15 residues. V was trimmed by 4 bases and J by 4 bases, leaving 14 bases between them. Germline V CDR1 and CDR2: ENHRY, SYGVKD. The DNA for the CDR3 is TGTGCCATCAGTGGATCTTTCTGGGACGGAAACACCATATATTTT. This codes for CAISGSFWDGNTIYF.

J is TRBJ2-3 and V is TRBV9; D tentatively reads TRBD1 or TRBD2 (6 bases each). The V and J ends lost 4 bases and 3 bases respectively, with 18 bases between them. Per germline, CDR1 SGDLS and CDR2 YYNGEE. The CDR3 loop spans 16 amino acids. The CDR3 bases are TGTGCCAGCAGCTCAGAGGGGGGTCTAGGTACAGATACGCAGTATTTT. Amino acids: CASSSEGGLGTDTQYF.

The CDR3 here is CAWSTLRTSTDTQYF. The CDR3 DNA follows: TGTGCCTGGTCGACCCTCAGGACTAGCACAGATACGCAGTATTTT. The V call is TRBV30, the J call TRBJ2-3, with a possible D match to TRBD2 (5 bases). The V end was cut by 5 bases, the J end by 0 bases, with 15 bases between. Looked up from germline, CDR1 is GTSNPN and CDR2 is SVGIG (reference sequence). CDR3 length: 15 amino acids. Variable domain in full (rest from reference TRBV30 and TRBJ2-3): SQTIHQWPATLVQPVGSPLSLECTVEGTSNPNLYWYRQAAGRGLQLLFYSVGIGQISSEVPQNLSASRPQDRQFILSSKKLLLSDSGFYLCAWSTLRTSTDTQYFGPGTRLTVL.

The chain recombines TRBV5-8 with TRBJ2-3; TRBD1 might be the D (6 bases). The CDR3 has 15 amino acids. Trimming removed 3 bases from V and 0 bases from J, with 11 bases in between. The V gene's germline CDR1 is SGHTS and CDR2 YDEGEE. CDR3 sequence reads: CASSSGHTSTDTQYF. The DNA of the CDR3 is TGTGCCAGCAGCTCGGGACACACTAGCACAGATACGCAGTATTTT.

V is TRBV4-1 and J is TRBJ2-5, with 11 bases lining up with TRBD1. V lost 4 bases, J lost 5 bases, and 9 bases stayed unmatched. The CDR3 spans 16 residues. In germline, CDR1 is MGHRA, CDR2 YSYEKL. CDR3 amino acids: CASSLRTGGGGETQYF. CDR3 nucleotide sequence: TGCGCCAGCAGCCTTCGGACAGGGGGCGGTGGGGAGACCCAGTACTTC.

The chain employs TRBV19 and TRBJ2-2; tentatively, D is TRBD1 (5 bases). The length of the CDR3 is 14 residues. Germline CDR1 is LNHDA and CDR2 is SQIVND (reference sequence). Between the trimmed V and J ends, which lost 3 bases and 1 base, there was a span of 6 bases. The CDR3 is CASSITGNTGELFF. The CDR3 DNA sequence: TGTGCCAGTAGTATTACAGGGAACACCGGGGAGCTGTTTTTT.